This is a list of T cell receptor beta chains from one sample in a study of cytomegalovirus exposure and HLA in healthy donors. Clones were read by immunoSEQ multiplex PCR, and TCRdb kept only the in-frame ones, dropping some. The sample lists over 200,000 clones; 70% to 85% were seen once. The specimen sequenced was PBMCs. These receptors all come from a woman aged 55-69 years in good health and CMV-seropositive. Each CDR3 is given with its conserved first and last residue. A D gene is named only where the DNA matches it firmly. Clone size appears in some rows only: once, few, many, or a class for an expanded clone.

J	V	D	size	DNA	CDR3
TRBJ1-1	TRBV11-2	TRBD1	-	TGTGCCAGCAGCTTAAGGGGGCGGCGGACTGAAGCTTTCTTT	CASSLRGRRTEAFF
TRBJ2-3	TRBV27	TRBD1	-	TGTGCCAGCAGTTTATTTCAGGGGGCAGGATTGACAGATACGCAGTATTTT	CASSLFQGAGLTDTQYF
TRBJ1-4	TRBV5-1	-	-	TGCGCCAGCAGCCTCATGGGCCCCCCAACTAATGAAAAACTGTTTTTT	CASSLMGPPTNEKLFF
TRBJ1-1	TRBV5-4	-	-	TGTGCCAGCAGCTTGGGGGGGGTGAACACTGAAGCTTTCTTT	CASSLGGVNTEAFF
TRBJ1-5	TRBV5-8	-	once	TGTGCCAGCATCTTACCCGGACTCGATCAGCCCCAGCATTTT	CASILPGLDQPQHF
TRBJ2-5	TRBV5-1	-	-	TGCGCCAGCAGCTTGGAATGGGCAGAGACCCAGTACTTC	CASSLEWAETQYF
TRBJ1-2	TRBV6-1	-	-	TGTGCCAGCAGTGAAGATCTCTATGGCTACACCTTC	CASSEDLYGYTF
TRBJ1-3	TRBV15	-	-	TGTGCCACCAGCAGAGATCAACTCTCTGGAAACACCATATATTTT	CATSRDQLSGNTIYF
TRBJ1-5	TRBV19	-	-	TGTGCCAGTAGTTTCACACCTTATAGCAATCAGCCCCAGCATTTT	CASSFTPYSNQPQHF
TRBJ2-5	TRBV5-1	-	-	TGCGCCAGCAGCTGGAGGGGGCGGGCAGAGACCCAGTACTTC	CASSWRGRAETQYF
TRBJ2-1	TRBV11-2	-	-	TGTGCCAGCAGCTTCCTCACAAAACCGGGAGAGCAGTTCTTC	CASSFLTKPGEQFF
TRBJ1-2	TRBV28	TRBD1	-	TGTGCCAGCAGAAGGACAGGGGTTTGGGGCTACACCTTC	CASRRTGVWGYTF
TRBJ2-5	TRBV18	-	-	TGTGCCAGCTCACCATTCGAAGAGACCCAGTACTTC	CASSPFEETQYF
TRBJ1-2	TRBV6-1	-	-	TGTGCCAGCATTGAGAGCTTGACTATTTCAAACTATGGCTACACCTTC	CASIESLTISNYGYTF
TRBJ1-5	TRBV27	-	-	TGTGCCAGCAGTTTAAGCCCAGGGCAGGGCAATCAGCCCCAGCATTTT	CASSLSPGQGNQPQHF
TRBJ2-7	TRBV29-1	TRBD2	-	TGCAGCGGCTTCCTAGCGGGAGGGCCCCCCGAGCAGTACTTC	CSGFLAGGPPEQYF
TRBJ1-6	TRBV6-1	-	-	TGTGCCAGCAGTAAGAACAGGGATTCACCCCTCCACTTT	CASSKNRDSPLHF
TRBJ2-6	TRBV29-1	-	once	TGCAGCGTTGATTTGAGCTCTGGGGCCAATGTCCTGACTTTC	CSVDLSSGANVLTF
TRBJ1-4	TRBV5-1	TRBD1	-	TGCGCCAGCAGCTTGGGGACAGGGGGAGATGAAAAACTGTTTTTT	CASSLGTGGDEKLFF
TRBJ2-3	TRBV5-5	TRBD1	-	TGTGCCAGCAGCGACAGGGGCGGTGGGCACACAGATACGCAGTATTTT	CASSDRGGGHTDTQYF
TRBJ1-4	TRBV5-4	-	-	TGTGCCAGCAGCTTGGAGGGGGGGCGCTCGGGGAAACTGTTTTTT	CASSLEGGRSGKLFF
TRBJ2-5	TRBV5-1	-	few	TGCGCCAGCAGCTCTAGGCAGGGGAAGGGGGAGACCCAGTACTTC	CASSSRQGKGETQYF
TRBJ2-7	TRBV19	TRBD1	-	TGTGCCAGTAGTACGCTTACAGGGGGGTCCTACGAGCAGTACTTC	CASSTLTGGSYEQYF
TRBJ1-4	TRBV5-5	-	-	TGTGCCAGCACCTCCTTACAGGAGCTTAATGAAAAACTGTTTTTT	CASTSLQELNEKLFF
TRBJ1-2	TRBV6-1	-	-	TGTGCCAGCAGATTGGGGGGATGGGACTATGGCTACACCTTC	CASRLGGWDYGYTF
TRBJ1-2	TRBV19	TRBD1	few	TGTGCCAGTAGTCCCTACCGGGCGGGACAGGGAGACTATGGCTACACCTTC	CASSPYRAGQGDYGYTF
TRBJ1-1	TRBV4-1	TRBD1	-	TGCGCCAGCAGCCCGACAGGGGCCCGGGTTCCTGAAGCTTTCTTT	CASSPTGARVPEAFF
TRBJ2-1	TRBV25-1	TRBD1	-	TGTGCCAGCAGTGACTGGACAGGGAACAATGAGCAGTTCTTC	CASSDWTGNNEQFF
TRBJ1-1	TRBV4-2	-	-	TGTGCCAGCAGCCAAGAAGTTAGGAACACTGAAGCTTTCTTT	CASSQEVRNTEAFF
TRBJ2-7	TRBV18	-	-	TGTGCCAGCTCTGAAGCGAGGAGCTACGAGCAGTACTTC	CASSEARSYEQYF
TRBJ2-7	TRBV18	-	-	TGTGCCAGCTCACCACCGCACAGGGTCGGCTACGAGCAGTACTTC	CASSPPHRVGYEQYF
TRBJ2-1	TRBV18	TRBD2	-	TGTGCCAGCTCACCAGGACTAGCTGGCTACAATGAGCAGTTCTTC	CASSPGLAGYNEQFF
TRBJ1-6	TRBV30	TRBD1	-	TGTGCCTGGAGTGCCCCGGGACAGGGAGTCCTCCACTTT	CAWSAPGQGVLHF
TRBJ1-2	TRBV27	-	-	TGTGCCAGCAGTCCCTCGACTGACTATGGCTACACCTTC	CASSPSTDYGYTF
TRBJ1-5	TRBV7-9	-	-	TGTGCCAGCAGCCCAGGACTGATCAATCAGCCCCAGCATTTT	CASSPGLINQPQHF
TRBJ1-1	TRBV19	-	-	TGTGCCAGTAGTATCATCTCAGGGGCACCGAACACTGAAGCTTTCTTT	CASSIISGAPNTEAFF
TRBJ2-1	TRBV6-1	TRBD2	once	TGTGCCAGCATGCCGGGACTAGCGGGGGGGACTGAGCAGTTCTTC	CASMPGLAGGTEQFF
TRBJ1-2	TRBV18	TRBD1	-	TGTGCCAGCTCACCACTTCTAGACAGGGGGAATGGCTACACCTTC	CASSPLLDRGNGYTF
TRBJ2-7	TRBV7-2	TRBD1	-	TGTGCCAGCAGCCGCGACAGGGGGGTCAACGAGCAGTACTTC	CASSRDRGVNEQYF
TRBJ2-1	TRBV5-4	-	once	TGTGCCAGCAGCCAAAAGGACACAAGTCCCTACAATGAGCAGTTCTTC	CASSQKDTSPYNEQFF
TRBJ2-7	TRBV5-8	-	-	TGTGCCAGCACCCTCTGGGCCCACGGGCAGTACTTC	CASTLWAHGQYF
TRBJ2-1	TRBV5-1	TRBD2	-	TGCGCCAGCAGACCTGAACTAGCGACCTACAATGAGCAGTTCTTC	CASRPELATYNEQFF
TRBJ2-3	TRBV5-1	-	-	TGCGCCAGCAGACGGGGTTGGCAGGACCTCACAGATACGCAGTATTTT	CASRRGWQDLTDTQYF
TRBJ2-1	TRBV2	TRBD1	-	TGTGCCAGCAGTGAAGAGACAGGGACGTACAATGAGCAGTTCTTC	CASSEETGTYNEQFF
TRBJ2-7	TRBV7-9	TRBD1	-	TGTGCCAGCAGCCCGGACAGGTTCTCCTACGAGCAGTACTTC	CASSPDRFSYEQYF
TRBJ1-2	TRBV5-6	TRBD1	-	TGTGCCAGCAGTCTAGACAGGGGGGATGGCTACACCTTC	CASSLDRGDGYTF
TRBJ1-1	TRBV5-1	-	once	TGCGCCAGCAGCGACCTGTCGGGGAACACTGAAGCTTTCTTT	CASSDLSGNTEAFF
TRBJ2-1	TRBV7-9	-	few	TGTGCCAGCAGCCCTAGCAACGGGATAGAAAATGAGCAGTTCTTC	CASSPSNGIENEQFF